The 28 T cell receptor beta chains in this list originate from one sample, sequenced in a study of blood T cell repertoires in COVID-19. The table came from immunoSEQ multiplex PCR; TCRdb's copy has only in-frame clones and leaves some out. The table lists about 160,000 clones, more than 75% of them singletons. Material for sequencing was PBMCs or T cells enriched from blood (not recorded which). The receptors stem from a woman in her forties or fifties who had recovered from COVID-19.

V gene TRBV9 combines with J gene TRBJ1-4, with 7 bases identical to TRBD1. Trimming at V came to 4 bases and at J to 4 bases, leaving 7 bases not matched to a gene. Looked up from germline, CDR1 is SGDLS and CDR2 is YYNGEE. This CDR3 comprises 15 residues. The CDR3 nucleotides read TGTGCCAGCAGCCCTCGTAGGGGGCTTAATGAAAAACTGTTTTTT. The encoded protein is CASSPRRGLNEKLFF. The whole variable domain, filled in from reference TRBV9 and TRBJ1-4, reads DSGVTQTPKHLITATGQRVTLRCSPRSGDLSVYWYQQSLDQGLQFLIQYYNGEERAKGNILERFSAQQFPDLHSELNLSSLELGDSALYFCASSPRRGLNEKLFFGSGTQLSVL.

V and J are TRBV2 and TRBJ1-1; D might be TRBD1 (6 bases). V was shortened by 4 bases and J by 4 bases, with 16 bases between the two germline ends. CDR1 and CDR2 (germline): SNHLY, FYNNEI. The CDR3 contains 15 residues. The CDR3 DNA reads as TGTGCCAGCAGTGCCCTAGGGAGAGGGGGCACTGAAGCTTTCTTT. Translated: CASSALGRGGTEAFF.

The chain combines TRBV6-6 with TRBJ1-3; D is undetermined. CDR1 and CDR2 from the germline V gene are MNHNY and SVGAGI (reference sequence). V gave up 0 bases and J gave up 3 bases, with 9 bases separating them. CDR3 length: 15 amino acids. The CDR3 bases are TGTGCCAGCAGTTACTCAGCCGGGAATGGAAACACCATATATTTT. Translated, it gives CASSYSAGNGNTIYF.

This sequence joins TRBV5-6 and TRBJ1-1, with D possibly TRBD1 on 5 matching bases. V was shortened by 1 base and J by 0 bases, with 10 bases between the two germline ends. The CDR3 is 15 residues long. Germline assignment: CDR1 SGHDT and CDR2 YYEEEE. The CDR3 here is CASSLYGTMNTEAFF. CDR3 coding DNA: TGTGCCAGCAGCTTGTATGGGACTATGAACACTGAAGCTTTCTTT.

The sample holds a few counts of this clone. The chain carries TRBV20-1 and TRBJ2-1, with D possibly being TRBD1 (6 bases). The CDR3 sequence is 14 residues long. Germline assignment: CDR1 DFQATT and CDR2 SNEGSKA (reference sequence). V was trimmed by 3 bases and J by 4 bases, leaving 13 bases between them. The CDR3 DNA reads TGCAGTGCTAGTGGGTGGCAGGGGTACAATGAGCAGTTCTTC. It is translated as CSASGWQGYNEQFF.

The CDR3 nucleotides read TGTGCCAGCAGTGACGGAGCGGGGAATGAGCAGTTCTTC. Its protein product is CASSDGAGNEQFF. V is TRBV6-1 and J is TRBJ2-1; 7 nucleotides agree with TRBD2. Germline V gives CDR1 MNHNS, CDR2 SASEGT. The ends lost 3 bases at V and 7 bases at J; junction bases unmatched: 3. The CDR3 has 13 residues.

V and J are TRBV29-1 and TRBJ2-7, with 7 bases that match TRBD1. This CDR3 contains 12 residues. Germline loops: CDR1 SQVTM, CDR2 ANQGSEA. Trimming removed 6 bases from V and 1 base from J; junction bases left unmatched: 3. CDR3 sequence (DNA): TGCAGCGTCCGGACAGGTTCCTACGAGCAGTACTTC. It yields the protein CSVRTGSYEQYF.

This sequence joins TRBV27 and TRBJ2-2; D remains ambiguous. Per germline, CDR1 MNHEY and CDR2 SMNVEV (reference sequence). The V gene lost 11 bases and the J gene lost 6 bases, with 22 bases spanning the gap. This CDR3 comprises 15 residues. As DNA, the CDR3 is TGTGCCGCAGCACCGCAGGCCTTTGGTGCCGGGGAGCTGTTTTTT. It encodes CAAAPQAFGAGELFF.

The chain employs TRBV7-6 and TRBJ2-2; weak D call: TRBD1 (6 bases). The CDR3 extends over 16 amino acids. The germline V and J ends were trimmed by 5 bases and 0 bases, with 13 bases remaining between them. Looked up from germline, CDR1 is SGHVS and CDR2 is FNYEAQ. The DNA for the CDR3 is TGTGCCAGCAGCCCTATGGGGGCCCCGAACACCGGGGAGCTGTTTTTT. Amino acids: CASSPMGAPNTGELFF.

The chain has TRBV6-5 and TRBJ2-7; D unclear. Trimming stripped 2 bases from V and 2 bases from J, with 13 bases between. Germline CDR1 reads MNHEY; CDR2 reads SVGAGI. This CDR3 has 15 amino acids. CDR3 loop: CASSYHTNRAYEQYF. In nucleotides, the CDR3 is TGTGCCAGCAGTTACCATACGAACCGCGCCTACGAGCAGTACTTC.

V usage is TRBV3-1 (or the pseudogene TRBV3-2) and J usage is TRBJ1-5; maybe TRBD1 (5 bases). Germline V CDR1 and CDR2: LGHDT, YNNKEL (reference sequence). V was shortened by 1 base and J by 7 bases, with 11 bases between the two germline ends. The CDR3 has 14 amino acids. The CDR3 loop is CASSQVSGDQPQHF. CDR3 nucleotides: TGTGCCAGCAGCCAAGTTAGCGGGGACCAGCCCCAGCATTTT.

The chain couples TRBV3-1 (or the pseudogene TRBV3-2) to TRBJ2-1, with unresolved D. Germline V lookup: CDR1 LGHDT, CDR2 YNNKEL (reference sequence). The CDR3 spans 12 residues. The germline V and J ends were trimmed by 3 bases and 9 bases, with 9 bases remaining between them. The DNA for the CDR3 is TGTGCCAGCAGCCATGGCACGGGTGAGCAGTTCTTC. The encoded protein is CASSHGTGEQFF.

The chain couples TRBV3-1 (or the pseudogene TRBV3-2) to TRBJ1-1; D remains unclear. Germline CDR1 and CDR2: LGHDT and YNNKEL (reference sequence). The V end lost 5 bases, the J end lost 9 bases, and 10 bases lay between the germline ends. This CDR3 region has 11 residues. The CDR3 nucleotides are TGTGCCAGCAGCTCAGTACGTCAAGCTTTCTTT. This sequence encodes CASSSVRQAFF.

V gene TRBV6-5 combines with J gene TRBJ2-3; tentative D call: TRBD1 (5 bases). Germline CDR1 is MNHEY and CDR2 is SVGAGI. V shed 2 bases and J shed 0 bases, with 12 bases lying between them. The CDR3 loop spans 16 amino acids. The CDR3 sequence is CASSYGRVPSTDTQYF. The CDR3, as DNA: TGTGCCAGCAGTTACGGCAGGGTCCCTAGCACAGATACGCAGTATTTT.

V gene TRBV6-2 or TRBV6-3 combines with J gene TRBJ1-1; maybe TRBD1 (5 bases). The CDR3 consists of 14 residues. Germline assignment: CDR1 MNHEY and CDR2 SVGEGT. The V end was cut by 4 bases, the J end by 1 base, with 10 bases between. The CDR3 nucleotides read TGTGCCAGCAGTTTGAAAAGGGGGAACACTGAAGCTTTCTTT. This gives the protein CASSLKRGNTEAFF.

The chain couples TRBV29-1 to TRBJ2-1, with TRBD1 matching 7 bases. The CDR3 has 13 residues. Germline V gives CDR1 SQVTM, CDR2 ANQGSEA. V lost 6 bases to trimming and J lost 5 bases; unmatched junction nucleotides: 7. The CDR3 sequence is CSVLTGTDNEQFF. The CDR3, as DNA: TGCAGCGTATTGACAGGGACCGACAATGAGCAGTTCTTC.

The rearrangement uses TRBV2 and TRBJ2-7; maybe TRBD2 (6 bases). Trimming took 6 bases from V and 1 from J, leaving 13 bases between them. CDR1 is SNHLY and CDR2 is FYNNEI in the germline V gene. The CDR3 consists of 14 residues. As DNA, the CDR3 is TGTGCCAGCAGCTCGGACTACCCGTCCTACGAGCAGTACTTC. Its translation: CASSSDYPSYEQYF.

CDR3 residues: CASSQDLPVAGLNSGNTIYF. CDR3 in DNA: TGTGCCAGCAGCCAAGATCTCCCTGTTGCGGGCCTAAACTCTGGAAACACCATATATTTT. The V gene is TRBV3-1 (or the pseudogene TRBV3-2), the J gene TRBJ1-3, with unresolved D. The germline V and J ends were trimmed by 0 bases and 0 bases, with 21 bases remaining between them. Germline-derived CDR1 and CDR2 are LGHDT and YNNKEL (reference sequence). This CDR3 is built from 20 residues.

The chain recombines TRBV2 with TRBJ1-4, with a weak D call TRBD1 (5 bases). Trimming pared 6 bases from V and 7 bases from J, leaving 9 bases between. The CDR3 is 12 residues long. Germline values: CDR1 SNHLY, CDR2 FYNNEI. CDR3 loop: CASRWGGEKLFF. The CDR3 nucleotides read TGTGCCAGCAGATGGGGCGGTGAAAAACTGTTTTTT.

The chain has TRBV6-2 or TRBV6-3 and TRBJ2-5, with a tentative D call TRBD2 (5 bases). V was shortened by 5 bases and J by 6 bases, with 10 bases between the two germline ends. Germline V lookup: CDR1 MNHEY, CDR2 SVGEGT. The CDR3 runs 12 residues. The CDR3 loop is CASSPIAKTQYF. CDR3 coding DNA: TGTGCCAGCAGTCCAATAGCGAAGACCCAGTACTTC.

This CDR3 reads CASSFGGAEQFF. The CDR3 nucleotides read TGTGCCAGCAGCTTTGGAGGGGCCGAGCAGTTCTTC. V and J are TRBV11-1 and TRBJ2-1, with D tentatively TRBD2 (6 bases). V lost 3 bases to trimming and J lost 10 bases, with 10 bases between them. Germline V lookup: CDR1 SGHAT, CDR2 FQDESV (reference sequence). The CDR3 has 12 residues.

This chain joins TRBV7-8 and TRBJ1-3; D is perhaps TRBD1 (5 bases). The germline gives CDR1 SGHVS, CDR2 FQNEAQ. This CDR3 spans 15 amino acids. The V gene lost 1 base and the J gene lost 2 bases, with 9 bases spanning the gap. The CDR3 region is CASSLEGQTGNTIYF. The CDR3 region has the DNA TGTGCCAGCAGCTTAGAGGGGCAGACTGGAAACACCATATATTTT.

The chain has TRBV3-1 (or the pseudogene TRBV3-2) and TRBJ2-2; possibly TRBD2 for D (6 bases). This CDR3 spans 17 amino acids. Germline lookup yields CDR1 LGHDT and CDR2 YNNKEL (reference sequence). V lost 5 bases and J 5 bases, leaving 21 bases between the germline ends. The CDR3 nucleotides read TGTGCCAGCAGCAATAGGAGGGTTGACGGGGGTACCGGGGAGCTGTTTTTT. This sequence encodes CASSNRRVDGGTGELFF.

A note on this clone: Other DNA sequences from this sample encode an identical CDR3 as well. The V and J genes are TRBV18 and TRBJ1-3; a weak D match, TRBD1 (5 bases). Germline values: CDR1 KGHSH, CDR2 LQKENI. V was pared by 1 base and J by 1 base, with 5 bases between. This CDR3 has 14 residues. The CDR3 loop reads CASSPQGSGNTIYF. The CDR3 coding sequence is TGTGCCAGCTCACCACAGGGGTCTGGAAACACCATATATTTT.

The rearrangement links TRBV9 to TRBJ2-3; no definite D call. The CDR3 has 14 amino acids. Germline lookup yields CDR1 SGDLS and CDR2 YYNGEE. V was pared by 0 bases and J by 5 bases, with 10 bases between. The CDR3 DNA is TGTGCCAGCAGCGTAGGCCCGCTGCGAGATACGCAGTATTTT. Amino acids: CASSVGPLRDTQYF.

The rearrangement joins TRBV5-1 to TRBJ2-7; no clear D gene. V lost 0 bases to trimming and J lost 1 base, with 5 bases between them. Germline V gene sequence: CDR1 SGHRS, CDR2 YFSETQ. The CDR3 is made up of 13 amino acids. CDR3 protein: CASSLANSYEQYF. The DNA for the CDR3 is TGCGCCAGCAGCTTGGCTAATTCCTACGAGCAGTACTTC.

V is TRBV9 and J is TRBJ1-5; D uncertain. The germline gives CDR1 SGDLS, CDR2 YYNGEE. The CDR3 is 14 residues long. V lost 0 bases to trimming and J lost 9 bases, with 13 bases between them. In nucleotides, the CDR3 is TGTGCCAGCAGCGTAGGGGCAGCGGGTGGGCCCCAGCATTTT. Protein product: CASSVGAAGGPQHF.

V and J are TRBV5-1 and TRBJ1-1; 9 nucleotides agree with TRBD1. CDR3 length equals 16 residues. Germline loops: CDR1 SGHRS, CDR2 YFSETQ. V lost 0 bases and J lost 1; bases outside the gene matches: 4. The CDR3 here is CASSLGGTGQNTEAFF. The CDR3, as DNA: TGCGCCAGCAGCTTGGGGGGGACAGGGCAGAACACTGAAGCTTTCTTT.